These T cell receptor beta chains were read from a single sample in a study of early T cells in non-severe SARS-CoV-2 infection. Each CDR3 protein is one row after TCRdb ran MiXCR on the 5' RACE reads. The table lists about 85,000 distinct CDR3 sequences, 14% of them singletons. Source material: whole blood. All receptors derive from an adult who was a healthcare worker with PCR-confirmed SARS-CoV-2 infection or an uninfected control (not recorded which). The CDR3 runs from the conserved cysteine through the conserved F or W. The order of the fields is D gene, V gene, J gene, clone size, CDR3 DNA, CDR3 protein. D genes are given only for firm matches. Part of the rows lack a size; the others show once, few, many or a class for expanded clones.

d_call: .
v_call: TRBV7-2
j_call: TRBJ1-1
clone_size: few
cdr3_nt: TGTGCCAGCAGCTTAAGCCGGGTGAACACTGAAGCTTTCTTT
cdr3_aa: CASSLSRVNTEAFF

d_call: .
v_call: TRBV29-1
j_call: TRBJ2-7
clone_size: .
cdr3_nt: TGCAGCGTAATCATACTGAGACCCTACGAGCAGTACTTC
cdr3_aa: CSVIILRPYEQYF

d_call: .
v_call: TRBV7-9
j_call: TRBJ2-2
clone_size: .
cdr3_nt: TGTGCCAGCAGCTTAGGTTCGGGGCACACCGGGGAGCTGTTTTTT
cdr3_aa: CASSLGSGHTGELFF

d_call: TRBD1
v_call: TRBV2
j_call: TRBJ1-2
clone_size: few
cdr3_nt: TGTGCCAGCAGCGAAATACAGGGGGGCTATGGCTACACCTTC
cdr3_aa: CASSEIQGGYGYTF

d_call: .
v_call: TRBV12-3/TRBV12-4
j_call: TRBJ2-5
clone_size: .
cdr3_nt: TGTGCCAGCAATCGGGACTCCTTTTCCCCGAAGTACTTC
cdr3_aa: CASNRDSFSPKYF

d_call: TRBD1
v_call: TRBV27
j_call: TRBJ1-2
clone_size: few
cdr3_nt: TGTGCCAGCAGCCCGGACAGGGGGACAAAAGGCTACACCTTC
cdr3_aa: CASSPDRGTKGYTF

d_call: .
v_call: TRBV4-1
j_call: TRBJ2-5
clone_size: .
cdr3_nt: TGCGCCAGCAGCCCGCAAGGAGCGTCCCAAGAGACCCAGTACTTC
cdr3_aa: CASSPQGASQETQYF

d_call: .
v_call: TRBV4-1
j_call: TRBJ1-5
clone_size: .
cdr3_nt: TGCGCCAGCAGCCAAGCCCCTCCGGGGAGAAATCAGCCCCAGCATTTT
cdr3_aa: CASSQAPPGRNQPQHF

d_call: .
v_call: TRBV19
j_call: TRBJ1-2
clone_size: many
cdr3_nt: TGTGCCAGTAGCCCGGACAGATCTAACTATGGCTACACCTTC
cdr3_aa: CASSPDRSNYGYTF

d_call: .
v_call: TRBV20-1
j_call: TRBJ1-5
clone_size: many
cdr3_nt: TGCAGTGCACGGGTTGGGGGTAATAATCAGCCCCAGCATTTT
cdr3_aa: CSARVGGNNQPQHF

d_call: .
v_call: TRBV5-4
j_call: TRBJ2-3
clone_size: .
cdr3_nt: TGTGCCAGCAGCCCGGGGATGAGGTGGGAAGATACGCAGTATTTT
cdr3_aa: CASSPGMRWEDTQYF

d_call: TRBD1
v_call: TRBV27
j_call: TRBJ1-5
clone_size: .
cdr3_nt: TGTGCCAGCAGTTCCGGACAGGGGGCAAGGAGCAATCAGCCCCAGCATTTT
cdr3_aa: CASSSGQGARSNQPQHF

d_call: .
v_call: TRBV20-1
j_call: TRBJ2-7
clone_size: .
cdr3_nt: TGCAGTGCAGGGGGCTACGAGCAGTACTTC
cdr3_aa: CSAGGYEQYF

d_call: .
v_call: TRBV7-9
j_call: TRBJ1-1
clone_size: .
cdr3_nt: TGTGCCAGCAGCTTAGTTGAAACTTTCTTT
cdr3_aa: CASSLVETFF

d_call: TRBD1
v_call: TRBV7-6
j_call: TRBJ2-7
clone_size: once
cdr3_nt: TGTGCCAGCAGCTTAAGGACAGGATCCTACGAGCAGTACTTC
cdr3_aa: CASSLRTGSYEQYF

d_call: TRBD1
v_call: TRBV5-1
j_call: TRBJ2-7
clone_size: .
cdr3_nt: TGCGCCAGCAGCCCGACAGGGGGAAGCTCCTACGAGCAGTACTTC
cdr3_aa: CASSPTGGSSYEQYF

d_call: .
v_call: TRBV6-5
j_call: TRBJ2-2
clone_size: few
cdr3_nt: TGTGCCACCGAGAACACCGGGGAGCTGTTTTTT
cdr3_aa: CATENTGELFF

d_call: .
v_call: TRBV7-9
j_call: TRBJ2-5
clone_size: many
cdr3_nt: TGTGCCAGCAGCATACAGGGGACCCAGTACTTC
cdr3_aa: CASSIQGTQYF

d_call: TRBD2
v_call: TRBV30
j_call: TRBJ2-1
clone_size: few
cdr3_nt: TGTGCCTGGAGTGTACTGACTAGCGGGTTCAATGAGCAGTTCTTC
cdr3_aa: CAWSVLTSGFNEQFF

d_call: TRBD2
v_call: TRBV3-1
j_call: TRBJ2-1
clone_size: .
cdr3_nt: TGTGCCAGCAGCCTGTGGACTAGCGGGAACAATGAGCAGTTCTTC
cdr3_aa: CASSLWTSGNNEQFF

d_call: .
v_call: TRBV25-1
j_call: TRBJ2-7
clone_size: many
cdr3_nt: TGTGCCAGCACCGGTGGGGACGAGCAGTACTTC
cdr3_aa: CASTGGDEQYF

d_call: TRBD1
v_call: TRBV12-3/TRBV12-4
j_call: TRBJ1-2
clone_size: few
cdr3_nt: TGTGCCAGCAGTCCACAGGGGATCCACTATGGCTACACCTTC
cdr3_aa: CASSPQGIHYGYTF